The 17 T cell receptor beta chains listed next were all sequenced from one sample in a study of blood T cell repertoires in COVID-19. The table came from immunoSEQ multiplex PCR; TCRdb's copy has only in-frame clones and leaves some out. The sample shows fewer than 600,000 clones, 88% of them seen only once. The material sequenced was PBMCs or T cells enriched from blood (not recorded which). The source of these receptors is a woman aged 40 to 55 who had recovered from COVID-19.

As DNA, the CDR3 is TGTGCCAGCAGTGAACTGGGACTAGGTACGATCGAGCAGTACTTC. Translating it yields CASSELGLGTIEQYF. V is TRBV2 and J is TRBJ2-7; 8 bases align to TRBD2. CDR1 and CDR2 from the germline V gene are SNHLY and FYNNEI. This CDR3 comprises 15 residues. V gave up 2 bases and J gave up 6 bases; unmatched junction bases: 9. The full variable domain, its missing parts supplied by reference TRBV2 and TRBJ2-7, is EPEVTQTPSHQVTQMGQEVILRCVPISNHLYFYWYRQILGQKVEFLVSFYNNEISEKSEIFDDQFSVERPDGSNFTLKIRSTKLEDSAMYFCASSELGLGTIEQYFGPGTRLTVT.

This sequence joins TRBV5-4 and TRBJ2-3; tentatively, D is TRBD1 (5 bases). V was pared by 4 bases and J by 2 bases, with 17 bases between. The CDR3 extends over 16 amino acids. Germline V lookup: CDR1 SGHNT, CDR2 YYREEE (reference sequence). The CDR3 DNA follows: TGTGCCAGCAGCAAAAGCGACAGTAACCCCACAGATACGCAGTATTTT. Protein sequence: CASSKSDSNPTDTQYF.

The chain combines TRBV4-1 with TRBJ2-5; perhaps TRBD2 as D (5 bases). Germline V gene lookup returns CDR1 MGHRA and CDR2 YSYEKL. V was shortened by 0 bases and J by 1 base, with 12 bases between the two germline ends. The CDR3 length is 16 residues. The CDR3 nucleotides are TGCGCCAGCAGCCAAGATGGCTTGGGGAGCCAAGAGACCCAGTACTTC. Amino acid sequence: CASSQDGLGSQETQYF.

The chain couples TRBV12-3 or TRBV12-4 to TRBJ1-1; D not certain. This CDR3 is 12 amino acids long. V lost 2 bases, J lost 10 bases, and 11 bases lay in between. The CDR3 nucleotides read TGTGCCAGCAGTTTACCCTCCAACGGAGCTTTCTTT. Encoded protein: CASSLPSNGAFF.

The CDR3 region is CASSLSPTGGVYEQYF. Written as DNA, the CDR3 is TGCGCCAGCAGCTTGAGTCCGACAGGGGGCGTTTACGAGCAGTACTTC. The V and J genes are TRBV5-1 and TRBJ2-7, with 10 positions matching TRBD1. The CDR3 spans 16 residues. V shed 1 base, J shed 4 bases, and the junction held 8 bases outside the gene matches. Germline V gene lookup returns CDR1 SGHRS and CDR2 YFSETQ. The whole variable domain, filled in from reference TRBV5-1 and TRBJ2-7, reads KAGVTQTPRYLIKTRGQQVTLSCSPISGHRSVSWYQQTPGQGLQFLFEYFSETQRNKGNFPGRFSGRQFSNSRSEMNVSTLELGDSALYLCASSLSPTGGVYEQYFGPGTRLTVT.

J is TRBJ2-5 and V is TRBV18; maybe TRBD2 (5 bases). The CDR3 has 13 amino acids. V lost 4 bases to trimming and J lost 1 base, with 7 bases between them. The germline V gene has CDR1 KGHSH and CDR2 LQKENI. The CDR3 loop is CASSRERQETQYF. CDR3 nucleotide sequence: TGTGCCAGCTCACGGGAGCGCCAAGAGACCCAGTACTTC. Complete variable domain (other parts from reference TRBV18 and TRBJ2-5): NAGVMQNPRHLVRRRGQEARLRCSPMKGHSHVYWYRQLPEEGLKFMVYLQKENIIDESGMPKERFSAEFPKEGPSILRIQQVVRGDSAAYFCASSRERQETQYFGPGTRLLVL.

The chain recombines TRBV19 with TRBJ1-2; TRBD1 aligns across 8 bases. The germline V gene encodes CDR1 LNHDA and CDR2 SQIVND (reference sequence). Unmatched junction bases numbered 5, after V lost 2 bases and J lost 3 bases. This CDR3 is 15 amino acids long. CDR3 sequence reads: CASSIFRGPDYGYTF. CDR3 in DNA: TGTGCCAGTAGTATATTCAGGGGGCCTGACTATGGCTACACCTTC.

Here the CDR3 DNA reads TGTGCCAGCAGCGCGGACAGGGCGGGTGAAAAACTGTTTTTT. This codes for CASSADRAGEKLFF. The chain employs TRBV27 and TRBJ1-4; 8 nucleotides line up with TRBD1. The CDR3 spans 14 residues. Germline V CDR1 and CDR2: MNHEY, SMNVEV (reference sequence). Germline trimming cut 6 bases from V and 7 bases from J; bases unmatched to any gene: 7.

The rearrangement links TRBV4-3 to TRBJ1-5; TRBD1 matches at 8 bases. Germline V lookup: CDR1 LGHNA, CDR2 YSLEER. J was trimmed by 6 bases and V by 0 bases; bases with no gene match: 7. CDR3 length equals 16 residues. The DNA for the CDR3 is TGCGCCAGCAGCCAAGACCCGACAGGGGAATTTCAGCCCCAGCATTTT. It is translated as CASSQDPTGEFQPQHF.

The chain couples TRBV5-5 to TRBJ2-1, with 7 bases fitting TRBD2. The CDR3 is 19 amino acids. Germline values: CDR1 SGHKS, CDR2 YYEKEE (reference sequence). Trimming removed 4 bases from V and 7 bases from J; junction bases left unmatched: 23. In DNA form, the CDR3 reads TGTGCCAGCAGCACACACGGACCGTGGGTTCTAGCGGCGATGAATGAGCAGTTCTTC. This gives the protein CASSTHGPWVLAAMNEQFF.

The rearrangement uses TRBV7-2 and TRBJ1-1; TRBD1 might be the D (5 bases). V was shortened by 0 bases and J by 5 bases, with 16 bases between the two germline ends. Looked up from germline, CDR1 is SGHTA and CDR2 is FQGNSA. This CDR3 has 16 amino acids. CDR3 residues: CASSLALIPGRTEAFF. Written as DNA, the CDR3 is TGTGCCAGCAGCTTAGCGCTTATCCCAGGGCGAACTGAAGCTTTCTTT.

V usage is TRBV30 and J usage is TRBJ1-6; 7 bases align to TRBD1. Germline CDR1 GTSNPN, CDR2 SVGIG (reference sequence). This CDR3 region has 19 residues. J lost 0 bases, V lost 0 bases, and 11 bases had no gene match. The chain's CDR3 is CAWSVRGQGLPSYNSPLHF. CDR3 sequence (DNA): TGTGCCTGGAGTGTAAGGGGGCAGGGTTTACCCTCCTATAATTCACCCCTCCACTTT. The complete variable domain, with remaining parts taken from reference TRBV30 and TRBJ1-6, reads SQTIHQWPATLVQPVGSPLSLECTVEGTSNPNLYWYRQAAGRGLQLLFYSVGIGQISSEVPQNLSASRPQDRQFILSSKKLLLSDSGFYLCAWSVRGQGLPSYNSPLHFGNGTRLTVT.

The chain recombines TRBV5-1 with TRBJ1-2, with unresolved D. Germline CDR1 reads SGHRS; CDR2 reads YFSETQ. The CDR3 is made up of 11 amino acids. V lost 5 bases, J lost 8 bases, and 10 bases lay in between. CDR3: CASRGEGGYTF. The CDR3 DNA reads as TGCGCCAGCAGGGGAGAGGGCGGCTACACCTTC.

The chain recombines TRBV27 with TRBJ1-6, with 8 bases that match TRBD1. The CDR3 has 14 residues. Germline CDR1 is MNHEY and CDR2 is SMNVEV (reference sequence). With V trimmed by 5 bases and J by 10 bases, 7 bases remained unmatched. CDR3 bases: TGTGCCAGCAGTCGGGACAGGAAGAGATCACCCCTCCACTTT. Its protein product is CASSRDRKRSPLHF.

CDR3 in DNA: TGTGCCAGCAGCTTAGGACAGCATAGCAATCAGCCCCAGCATTTT. Translation gives CASSLGQHSNQPQHF. The chain couples TRBV7-2 to TRBJ1-5; tentatively, D is TRBD1 (5 bases). CDR1 and CDR2 (germline): SGHTA, FQGNSA. V lost 1 base to trimming and J lost 0 bases, with 7 bases between them. The CDR3 runs to 15 residues.

The CDR3 here is CASSFGTSSYEQYF. CDR3 nucleotide sequence: TGTGCCAGCAGCTTCGGGACTTCCTCCTACGAGCAGTACTTC. The chain recombines TRBV7-2 with TRBJ2-7, with D possibly being TRBD2 (6 bases). The CDR3 spans 14 residues. V lost 3 bases and J 0 bases, leaving 9 bases between the germline ends. Germline V gene lookup returns CDR1 SGHTA and CDR2 FQGNSA.

The CDR3 reads CASSPLGRGAGANVLTF. The CDR3 DNA is TGTGCCAGTAGTCCCCTTGGGAGGGGAGCTGGGGCCAACGTCCTGACTTTC. The chain employs TRBV19 and TRBJ2-6; 7 nucleotides agree with TRBD2. Germline CDR1 and CDR2: LNHDA and SQIVND (reference sequence). The CDR3 consists of 17 residues. J gave up 2 bases and V 5 bases, and 9 bases lay outside the gene matches.